This T cell receptor beta chain originates from a study of cytomegalovirus exposure and HLA in healthy donors (TCRdb year 2017). For the wider study: According to an earlier analysis of 587 of the donors, 150 million to 200 million T cells yielded 117 million unique TCR beta sequences and 276 Gb of sequence data. Four or five DR-DQ haplotypes were treated as single units for association and clustering because of strong linkage in the cohort. Along with the approximately 600-subject first cohort, a separate validation cohort of 120 different subjects was used. The later analysis used no new phenotypic data to find candidate immune exposures, relying instead on TCR beta sequences and their occurrence across donors. An earlier analysis of approximately 640 of the donors applied high-throughput TCR beta sequencing to assess whether each TCR beta V gene segment acted as functional or pseudogenic. Both class I and class II loci were covered by HLA typing, at four-digit resolution. The study combined high-throughput TCR immunosequencing, statistical association of individual TCRs with disease status, and machine learning to predict cytomegalovirus infection status. Among around 400 genotyped donors of the cohort, an average of approximately 240,000 unique TCR beta nucleotide sequences were sequenced per donor, around a sixth of them non-productive. The T cell repertoires of 670 or so subjects were profiled by immunosequencing and related to cytomegalovirus serostatus. A later genetic analysis used genome-wide SNP genotypes for about three fifths of the 666 donors, treating that subset as a discovery cohort. All discovery cohort repertoires had been generated on a single sequencing platform. Of the 398 genotyped donors, around 81% fell in the genetic ancestry cluster associated with self-reported Caucasian donors. The number of donors typed differed by locus, with about 629-640 for A, B, C, DRB1 and DQB1, 522 for DQA1, over 600 for DPA1, and about 450 for DPB1. A later analysis re-examined previously published TCR beta repertoires from just over 650 donors and added high-resolution HLA genotyping to investigate patterns of TCR occurrence. Donor age, sex, ethnicity and CMV serostatus were compiled together with the repertoire data. The study was designed to test whether signatures of past pathogen exposure could be identified by cataloging public T cell receptors. An early release that covered some 640 HLA-typed donors contained about 290 gigabases of sequencing data and around 80 million unique TCR sequences. The research as a whole found: In a later analysis, around 15,000 TCR beta sequences were associated with specific HLA alleles at a false discovery rate of 0.05. Because the 87-base-pair reads could not distinguish some IMGT-functional V segments, including TRBV6-2 and TRBV6-3, those segments were excluded. Sequencing depth was assumed to be roughly uniform across donors in the presence/absence analyses, though that assumption may not hold. Assigning TCR associations to individual alleles was difficult when HLA alleles, especially DR and DQ, strongly co-occurred. For the cohort, immune exposure information was limited to CMV serostatus. Most CMV-associated TCR beta chains appeared to be HLA-restricted in a later analysis, and the HLA associations seemed to be driven largely by CMV exposure. Because counts were too low, about 18 rarely observed V segments, including chromosome 9 orphons, were excluded from the earlier analysis of 587 of the donors. A later analysis reported that several top co-occurrence clusters appeared linked to parvovirus B19, influenza, CMV and Epstein-Barr virus. According to the authors, the approach could potentially be generalized to other disease states and immunological phenotypes. Correlated functional status among segregating V segments might be attributable to linkage disequilibrium, but an unknown experimental factor could not be ruled out. A cluster of highly shared sequence variants was judged likely to be a technical artifact of the sequencing pipeline. A further reported finding was that TCR beta sequences accurately predicted the HLA-A and HLA-B alleles for most subjects in the first cohort. A later genetic analysis reported fewer N-insertions in productive TCRs among donors in an Asian-associated ancestry cluster than the roughly 650-donor mean. A total of fewer than 200 TCR beta chains were listed by the study as associated with cytomegalovirus. The classifier was reported to diagnose cytomegalovirus status with high specificity and sensitivity in both the original and validation cohorts. Compared with equally common non-associated chains, HLA-associated TCR beta chains in a later analysis were more clonally expanded and had lower generation probabilities. In a later analysis, TCR association rates were found to vary across HLA loci, with the most associated TCRs seen for DRB1 alleles and the fewest for HLA-C alleles. A few of the identified cytomegalovirus-associated TCR beta chains were confirmed in vitro to be specific for cytomegalovirus antigens. V-gene and J-gene trimming of TCR beta chains was associated with a missense DCLRE1C variant in a later genetic analysis, and the association was replicated in an independent cohort. Because HLA typing was unavailable for some donors at each locus, only the typed subset was used in association tests. While some public TCRs were present in many individuals, most TCR sequences turned up only very rarely across donors. This cohort had only TCR beta chains sequenced, and the lack of alpha or paired-chain data limited which features could be detected. In an earlier analysis of about 600 of the donors, most TCR beta V segments appeared in productive rearrangements about 90% or about 30% of the time, broadly matching IMGT annotations.

This clone is categorized as large (0.1 to 1%). Its antigen specificity is not known. No much larger clone is present one base from it, and per-base qualities are unavailable. Trimming at the junction amounts to 10 bases on V and 1 base on J, and the germline ends lie 19 bases apart. The germline V gene encodes CDR1 MNHNY and CDR2 SVGAGI (reference sequence). From cysteine to phenylalanine, the CDR3 is 15 amino acids long. Only the CDR3 portion is preserved as DNA: 45 bases, with reading frame beginning at the first base. The library was prepared using the immunoSEQ multiplex PCR assay. For the multiplex PCR, a mixture combining 60 forward primers for TCR Vbeta segments and 13 reverse primers for TCR Jbeta segments was used. The CDR3 region of rearranged TCR beta genes was amplified from genomic DNA by a multiplex PCR assay. On the Illumina HiSeq System, the amplified TCR beta libraries were sequenced as 87-base-pair reads. As for the authors' bioinformatics: A later analysis tallied around 80 million unique TCR beta chains across the 666 repertoires, and about 10 million of those chains were shared by two or more donors. Raw reads were error-corrected and collapsed into unique sequences with a nearest-neighbor algorithm that merged closely related sequences to remove PCR and sequencing errors. Alignment of CDR3 sequences to IMGT reference sequences was used to assign V, D and J gene segments. For a sequence to be retained, a match of at least six nucleotides to both a V gene segment and a J gene segment was required. A rearrangement was called productive if the CDR3 had no stop codons and remained in frame with V and J, and every other rearrangement was called non-productive. CDR3 was defined according to IMGT convention as the region running from the second conserved V-encoded cysteine to the conserved J-encoded phenylalanine. In an earlier analysis of approximately 590 of the donors, sequences lacking an unambiguous match to a single V gene segment were excluded. An earlier analysis of a few hundred of the donors called V segments functional above 56.7% productive rearrangements and segregating when the between-donor standard deviation exceeded 5%. A statistical classification framework was built to diagnose cytomegalovirus status from the catalog of TCR beta chain sequences. A later analysis assigned V and J genes by comparing TCR nucleotide sequences with IMGT/GENE-DB human TR gene sequences. The TCRdist pipeline was used in a later analysis to assign CDR3 sequences and most-parsimonious VDJ recombination scenarios. In a later analysis, each TCR beta chain was defined by its CDR3 amino acid sequence together with its V-gene family, and reads lacking a unique V-gene family were excluded. As a way to deal with suspected cross-contamination and a sequencing artifact, a later analysis dropped 450 to 600 nucleotide sequences that were highly shared and had low generation probability. A later analysis calculated a clonal expansion index for each public chain from normalized within-repertoire ranks of inferred template counts. In a later analysis, generation probabilities were computed with a VDJ recombination model fitted to out-of-frame rearrangements, and the resulting probabilities were checked against IGoR. A later analysis scored TCR-TCR, TCR-HLA and TCR-CMV co-occurrence with hypergeometric tests, applying a repertoire-size bias correction to TCR pairs. False discovery rates were estimated in a later analysis by permuting HLA or CMV assignments 20 times. In a later analysis, co-occurring TCRs were grouped with DBSCAN, and TCRdist sequence similarity was added when clustering was performed within HLA-allele-positive subsets. Repertoires with fewer than 30,000 or more than 120,000 public chains, plus five repertoires with anomalous nucleotide sharing, were excluded from co-occurrence clustering. TCRdb carries this immuneACCESS record with in-frame sequences only. Its versions omit some clonotypes, under half of them owing to an unresolved V gene in the studies checked, with the rest unexplained. The DNA was the basis for D and trimming; V, J and clone size are from that table. The sample table records 97,000 or so clones; more than 60% of these occur just once. Of the sample, roughly 2.5% is held by the ten largest clones.

The cohort consisted of 666 healthy bone marrow donors. At the time of sampling, all cohort members were nominally healthy, though unrecorded immune exposures were likely present. The donor tested CMV seronegative and was one of the 352 seronegative cohort members. A peripheral blood sample was provided by each donor, and peripheral blood mononuclear cells were used for TCR beta sequencing. Genomic DNA extraction from the blood cell samples was performed with the Qiagen DNeasy Blood Extraction Kit. The rearrangement combines TRBV6-6 with TRBJ1-1; TRBD1 is perhaps the D gene, given 6 matching bases. The receptor was derived from a man over 45 in good health and CMV-seronegative. The specimen sequenced was PBMCs. The CDR3 corresponds to CATDLLGQSNTEAFF. The nucleotides are TGTGCCACCGACCTCCTTGGACAGTCGAACACTGAAGCTTTCTTT.